A selection of T cell receptor beta chains follows, all from one sample in a study of blood T cell repertoires in COVID-19. Profiling relied on immunoSEQ multiplex PCR, and the TCRdb table lists in-frame clones only, not all of them. The table records over 20,000 clones, around 89% of them present only once. Sample: peripheral blood. The receptor source for this set is an older man with active COVID-19. CDR3s include the opening cysteine and the closing phenylalanine or tryptophan. Each record gives: J gene, clone size, V gene, D gene, CDR3 protein, CDR3 DNA. D genes are given only for firm matches. Part of the rows lack a size; the others show once, few, many or a class for expanded clones.

J gene: TRBJ1-6; clone size: few; V gene: TRBV7-2; D gene: -; CDR3 protein: CASSLRGLGDNSPLHF; CDR3 DNA: TGTGCCAGCAGCTTACGCGGACTAGGGGATAATTCACCCCTCCACTTT
J gene: TRBJ2-5; clone size: -; V gene: TRBV5-1; D gene: TRBD1; CDR3 protein: CASSTGQGTHQETQYF; CDR3 DNA: TGCGCCAGCAGCACGGGACAGGGGACCCACCAAGAGACCCAGTACTTC
J gene: TRBJ2-1; clone size: -; V gene: TRBV11-2; D gene: -; CDR3 protein: CASSLVGGEFEQFF; CDR3 DNA: TGTGCCAGCAGCTTAGTTGGCGGGGAGTTTGAGCAGTTCTTC
J gene: TRBJ1-5; clone size: -; V gene: TRBV10-3; D gene: -; CDR3 protein: CAIAGGNQPQHF; CDR3 DNA: TGTGCCATCGCAGGGGGCAATCAGCCCCAGCATTTT
J gene: TRBJ1-1; clone size: -; V gene: TRBV6-5; D gene: -; CDR3 protein: CASRSVTEAFF; CDR3 DNA: TGTGCCAGCCGTTCAGTCACTGAAGCTTTCTTT
J gene: TRBJ1-1; clone size: -; V gene: TRBV20-1; D gene: -; CDR3 protein: CSALLNTEAFF; CDR3 DNA: TGCAGTGCTTTATTAAACACTGAAGCTTTCTTT
J gene: TRBJ2-7; clone size: -; V gene: TRBV18; D gene: -; CDR3 protein: CASSEMGGAVNEQYF; CDR3 DNA: TGTGCCAGCTCGGAAATGGGGGGGGCAGTCAACGAGCAGTACTTC
J gene: TRBJ2-1; clone size: -; V gene: TRBV2; D gene: TRBD2; CDR3 protein: CASSDGAGGSYNEQFF; CDR3 DNA: TGTGCCAGCAGTGATGGAGCGGGAGGCTCCTACAATGAGCAGTTCTTC
J gene: TRBJ1-5; clone size: -; V gene: TRBV18; D gene: -; CDR3 protein: CASSPPGAADQPQHF; CDR3 DNA: TGTGCCAGCTCACCACCCGGTGCAGCGGATCAGCCCCAGCATTTT
J gene: TRBJ2-7; clone size: -; V gene: TRBV2; D gene: -; CDR3 protein: CASSLGRSGYEQYF; CDR3 DNA: TGTGCCAGCAGTCTGGGCAGAAGCGGGTACGAGCAGTACTTC
J gene: TRBJ2-1; clone size: -; V gene: TRBV6-1; D gene: -; CDR3 protein: CASSEQGSTGEQFF; CDR3 DNA: TGTGCCAGCAGTGAACAGGGCTCGACGGGTGAGCAGTTCTTC
J gene: TRBJ1-4; clone size: -; V gene: TRBV7-3; D gene: -; CDR3 protein: CASSLGRAGDEKLFF; CDR3 DNA: TGTGCCAGCAGTCTGGGCCGGGCAGGGGATGAAAAACTGTTTTTT
J gene: TRBJ1-4; clone size: once; V gene: TRBV10-1; D gene: -; CDR3 protein: CASRSSGDEKLFF; CDR3 DNA: TGCGCCAGCCGGAGCTCCGGAGACGAAAAACTGTTTTTT
J gene: TRBJ2-1; clone size: once; V gene: TRBV5-3; D gene: TRBD2; CDR3 protein: CARSFQRGPYNEQFF; CDR3 DNA: TGTGCCAGAAGCTTCCAGCGGGGGCCATACAATGAGCAGTTCTTC
J gene: TRBJ2-3; clone size: -; V gene: TRBV5-6; D gene: -; CDR3 protein: CASSYYLSGSTDTQYF; CDR3 DNA: TGTGCCAGCAGCTACTATCTTTCGGGGAGCACAGATACGCAGTATTTT
J gene: TRBJ2-2; clone size: -; V gene: TRBV5-6; D gene: -; CDR3 protein: CASSFSSAGELFF; CDR3 DNA: TGTGCCAGCAGCTTCTCTAGCGCCGGGGAGCTGTTTTTT
J gene: TRBJ2-1; clone size: -; V gene: TRBV11-1; D gene: TRBD2; CDR3 protein: CASSVQRGGVSNEQFF; CDR3 DNA: TGTGCCAGCAGCGTCCAGCGGGGGGGCGTTTCCAATGAGCAGTTCTTC
J gene: TRBJ1-1; clone size: -; V gene: TRBV10-1; D gene: -; CDR3 protein: CATRSEGSEAFF; CDR3 DNA: TGCGCCACCAGGAGTGAGGGATCTGAAGCTTTCTTT
J gene: TRBJ1-1; clone size: -; V gene: TRBV11-3; D gene: -; CDR3 protein: CASSLEAGEVNTEAFF; CDR3 DNA: TGTGCCAGCAGCTTAGAGGCAGGGGAAGTGAACACTGAAGCTTTCTTT
J gene: TRBJ1-3; clone size: -; V gene: TRBV13; D gene: TRBD1; CDR3 protein: CASSTGQSLSGNTIYF; CDR3 DNA: TGTGCCAGCAGCACGGGACAGTCACTTTCTGGAAACACCATATATTTT
J gene: TRBJ1-1; clone size: -; V gene: TRBV18; D gene: TRBD1; CDR3 protein: CASSLVSDRGGNTEAFF; CDR3 DNA: TGTGCCAGCTCGCTGGTTAGTGACAGGGGTGGGAACACTGAAGCTTTCTTT
J gene: TRBJ1-1; clone size: few; V gene: TRBV19; D gene: -; CDR3 protein: CASSALLGGGSEAFF; CDR3 DNA: TGTGCCAGTAGTGCCCTACTCGGGGGAGGTTCTGAAGCTTTCTTT
J gene: TRBJ2-5; clone size: -; V gene: TRBV10-3; D gene: -; CDR3 protein: CASRGAREETQYF; CDR3 DNA: TGTGCCTCAAGAGGAGCGAGGGAAGAGACCCAGTACTTC
J gene: TRBJ1-1; clone size: -; V gene: TRBV13; D gene: -; CDR3 protein: CASSPRQEPNTEAFF; CDR3 DNA: TGTGCCAGCAGCCCTCGACAGGAGCCGAACACTGAAGCTTTCTTT
J gene: TRBJ2-6; clone size: once; V gene: TRBV5-5; D gene: -; CDR3 protein: CASSLEGTSSTNVLTF; CDR3 DNA: TGTGCCAGCAGCTTGGAGGGGACATCCTCGACCAACGTCCTGACTTTC
J gene: TRBJ2-5; clone size: -; V gene: TRBV7-7; D gene: -; CDR3 protein: CASSLGSEPGETQYF; CDR3 DNA: TGTGCCAGCAGCTTAGGTAGCGAACCTGGGGAGACCCAGTACTTC
J gene: TRBJ1-1; clone size: -; V gene: TRBV3-1/TRBV3-2; D gene: -; CDR3 protein: CASRQRGGLTEAFF; CDR3 DNA: TGTGCCAGCAGACAAAGGGGAGGGCTGACTGAAGCTTTCTTT
J gene: TRBJ1-6; clone size: few; V gene: TRBV5-1; D gene: -; CDR3 protein: CASSFGHLNSPLHF; CDR3 DNA: TGCGCCAGCAGCTTCGGACACCTTAATTCACCCCTCCACTTT
J gene: TRBJ1-5; clone size: few; V gene: TRBV30; D gene: -; CDR3 protein: CAWSVQSGQPQHF; CDR3 DNA: TGTGCCTGGAGTGTACAATCGGGTCAGCCCCAGCATTTT
J gene: TRBJ2-3; clone size: -; V gene: TRBV6-5; D gene: -; CDR3 protein: CASRRDGWTDTQYF; CDR3 DNA: TGTGCCAGCAGGAGAGACGGGTGGACAGATACGCAGTATTTT
J gene: TRBJ1-4; clone size: -; V gene: TRBV10-3; D gene: -; CDR3 protein: CAISDQGGNEKLFF; CDR3 DNA: TGTGCCATCAGTGATCAGGGAGGTAATGAAAAACTGTTTTTT
J gene: TRBJ2-4; clone size: -; V gene: TRBV10-3; D gene: -; CDR3 protein: CATTVGDLGKNIQYF; CDR3 DNA: TGTGCCACCACTGTAGGGGATCTAGGCAAAAACATTCAGTACTTC
J gene: TRBJ2-7; clone size: -; V gene: TRBV5-1; D gene: -; CDR3 protein: CASGQTSTYEQYF; CDR3 DNA: TGCGCCAGTGGACAGACGAGCACCTACGAGCAGTACTTC
J gene: TRBJ1-3; clone size: -; V gene: TRBV15; D gene: -; CDR3 protein: CATSRDYPTEAGNTIYF; CDR3 DNA: TGTGCCACCAGCAGAGATTACCCGACAGAAGCTGGAAACACCATATATTTT
J gene: TRBJ2-1; clone size: medium-sized; V gene: TRBV7-9; D gene: -; CDR3 protein: CASSLGPGLINEQFF; CDR3 DNA: TGTGCCAGCAGCTTAGGTCCGGGACTTATAAATGAGCAGTTCTTC
J gene: TRBJ1-1; clone size: -; V gene: TRBV6-6; D gene: -; CDR3 protein: CASSLSLFF; CDR3 DNA: TGTGCCAGCAGTCTTAGTCTTTTCTTT
J gene: TRBJ1-2; clone size: few; V gene: TRBV9; D gene: -; CDR3 protein: CASSVGGDYGYTF; CDR3 DNA: TGTGCCAGCAGCGTAGGGGGGGACTATGGCTACACCTTC
J gene: TRBJ1-1; clone size: -; V gene: TRBV6-5; D gene: -; CDR3 protein: CASTQFLNTEAFF; CDR3 DNA: TGTGCCAGCACGCAGTTTTTGAACACTGAAGCTTTCTTT
J gene: TRBJ2-3; clone size: -; V gene: TRBV19; D gene: TRBD2; CDR3 protein: CASRREESGGTDTQYF; CDR3 DNA: TGTGCCAGTAGGCGGGAGGAAAGTGGGGGCACAGATACGCAGTATTTT
J gene: TRBJ2-3; clone size: few; V gene: TRBV27; D gene: -; CDR3 protein: CASSLRVGTDTQYF; CDR3 DNA: TGTGCCAGCAGTTTACGTGTTGGCACAGATACGCAGTATTTT
J gene: TRBJ1-4; clone size: -; V gene: TRBV5-1; D gene: -; CDR3 protein: CASSLTGLSNEKLFF; CDR3 DNA: TGCGCCAGCAGCTTGACAGGTCTATCTAATGAAAAACTGTTTTTT
J gene: TRBJ2-1; clone size: few; V gene: TRBV5-4; D gene: TRBD2; CDR3 protein: CASSQDSPGLAGNEQFF; CDR3 DNA: TGTGCCAGCAGCCAAGATTCCCCGGGACTAGCGGGTAATGAGCAGTTCTTC
J gene: TRBJ2-1; clone size: -; V gene: TRBV5-1; D gene: TRBD2; CDR3 protein: CASSFSGFSYNEQFF; CDR3 DNA: TGCGCCAGCAGCTTTAGCGGGTTCTCCTACAATGAGCAGTTCTTC
J gene: TRBJ1-2; clone size: -; V gene: TRBV11-2; D gene: -; CDR3 protein: CASSQLSSSYGYTF; CDR3 DNA: TGTGCCAGCAGCCAACTATCATCGAGCTATGGCTACACCTTC
J gene: TRBJ1-3; clone size: -; V gene: TRBV19; D gene: TRBD1; CDR3 protein: CASSRDREAGNTIYF; CDR3 DNA: TGTGCCAGTAGTAGGGACAGGGAAGCTGGAAACACCATATATTTT
J gene: TRBJ2-3; clone size: -; V gene: TRBV6-4; D gene: TRBD2; CDR3 protein: CASREPGLADTDTQYF; CDR3 DNA: TGTGCCAGCAGGGAACCGGGACTAGCGGACACAGATACGCAGTATTTT
J gene: TRBJ1-1; clone size: -; V gene: TRBV3-1/TRBV3-2; D gene: -; CDR3 protein: CASSPSGDTEAFF; CDR3 DNA: TGTGCCAGCAGCCCCTCAGGGGACACTGAAGCTTTCTTT
J gene: TRBJ2-7; clone size: -; V gene: TRBV6-5; D gene: -; CDR3 protein: CASSPADTYEQYF; CDR3 DNA: TGTGCCAGCAGTCCGGCGGATACCTACGAGCAGTACTTC
J gene: TRBJ1-1; clone size: -; V gene: TRBV6-1; D gene: -; CDR3 protein: CASSYSPTGYEAFF; CDR3 DNA: TGTGCCAGCAGTTATTCGCCTACAGGGTATGAAGCTTTCTTT
J gene: TRBJ1-2; clone size: -; V gene: TRBV30; D gene: TRBD1; CDR3 protein: CAWMRDRGSHTF; CDR3 DNA: TGTGCCTGGATGCGGGACAGGGGTTCCCACACCTTC
J gene: TRBJ2-3; clone size: -; V gene: TRBV3-1/TRBV3-2; D gene: TRBD2; CDR3 protein: CASSQEGLAGGFTDTQYF; CDR3 DNA: TGTGCCAGCAGCCAGGAGGGACTAGCGGGGGGCTTCACAGATACGCAGTATTTT